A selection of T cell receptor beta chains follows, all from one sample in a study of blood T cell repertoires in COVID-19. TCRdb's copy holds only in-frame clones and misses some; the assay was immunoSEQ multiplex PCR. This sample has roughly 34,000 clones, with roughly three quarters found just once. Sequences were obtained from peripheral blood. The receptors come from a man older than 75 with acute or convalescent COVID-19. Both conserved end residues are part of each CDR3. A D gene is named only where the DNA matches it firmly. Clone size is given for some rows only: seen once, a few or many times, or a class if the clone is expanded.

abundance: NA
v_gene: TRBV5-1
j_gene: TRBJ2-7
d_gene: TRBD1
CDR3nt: TGCGCCAGCAGCTCCGCCGTGGGCGGGACAGGGCGTGAGCAGTACTTC
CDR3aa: CASSSAVGGTGREQYF

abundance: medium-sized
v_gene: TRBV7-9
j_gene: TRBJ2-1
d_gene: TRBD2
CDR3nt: TGTGCCAGCAGCTTAGATGTTAGCGGGAGTAATGAGCAGTTCTTC
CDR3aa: CASSLDVSGSNEQFF

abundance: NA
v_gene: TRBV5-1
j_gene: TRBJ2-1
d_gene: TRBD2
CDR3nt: TGCGCCAGCAGCTTAGCGGGAGAAAACAATGAGCAGTTCTTC
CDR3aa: CASSLAGENNEQFF

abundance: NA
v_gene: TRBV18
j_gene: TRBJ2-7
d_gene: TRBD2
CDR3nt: TGTGCCAGCTCACCACAGACTAGCGGGGTAAGGGTCTACGAGCAGTACTTC
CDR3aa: CASSPQTSGVRVYEQYF

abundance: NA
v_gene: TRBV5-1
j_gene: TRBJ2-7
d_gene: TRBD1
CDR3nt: TGCGCCAGCAGCTTGGAGACAGGGGGTAACTACGAGCAGTACTTC
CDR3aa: CASSLETGGNYEQYF

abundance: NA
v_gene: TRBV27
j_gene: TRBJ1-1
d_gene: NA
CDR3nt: TGTGCCACCGAAATGCAGGGCTACACTGAAGCTTTCTTT
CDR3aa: CATEMQGYTEAFF

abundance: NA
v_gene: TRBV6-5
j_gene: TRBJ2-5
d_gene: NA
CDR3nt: TGTGTCGGCATTGGAGTCAAGACCCAGTACTTC
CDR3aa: CVGIGVKTQYF

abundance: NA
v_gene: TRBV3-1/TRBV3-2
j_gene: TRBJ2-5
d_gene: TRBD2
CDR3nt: TGTGCCAGCGAAGGACTAGCCTCGGAGACCCAGTACTTC
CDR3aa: CASEGLASETQYF

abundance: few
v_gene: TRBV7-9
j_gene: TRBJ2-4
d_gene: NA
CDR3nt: TGTGCCAGCAGCTTAGGGGGGGACGGAGCCAAAAACATTCAGTACTTC
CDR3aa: CASSLGGDGAKNIQYF

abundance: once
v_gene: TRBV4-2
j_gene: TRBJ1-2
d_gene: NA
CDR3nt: TGTGCCAGCAGCCAGTCCGGGAACTATGGCTACACCTTC
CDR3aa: CASSQSGNYGYTF

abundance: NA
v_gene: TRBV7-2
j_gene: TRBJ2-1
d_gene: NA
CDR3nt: TGTGCCAGCAGCTCTGGGAGATACAATGAGCAGTTCTTC
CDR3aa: CASSSGRYNEQFF

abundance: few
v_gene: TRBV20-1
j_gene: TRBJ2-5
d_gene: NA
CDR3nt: TGCAGCGGACAGATCCAAGAGACCCAGTACTTC
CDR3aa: CSGQIQETQYF

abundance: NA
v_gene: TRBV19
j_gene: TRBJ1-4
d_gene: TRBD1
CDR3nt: TGTGCCAGTAGTCTGACAGGGGGGATGACGGAACTGTTTTTT
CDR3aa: CASSLTGGMTELFF

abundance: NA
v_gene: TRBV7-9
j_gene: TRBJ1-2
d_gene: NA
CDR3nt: TGTGCCAGCAGCTTAAGGGGGAGCGGCTACACCTTC
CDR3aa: CASSLRGSGYTF

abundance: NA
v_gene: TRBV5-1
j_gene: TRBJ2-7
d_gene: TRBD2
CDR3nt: TGCGCCAGCAGCTTAATGGGACTAGCAAGGTCCTACGAGCAGTACTTC
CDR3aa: CASSLMGLARSYEQYF

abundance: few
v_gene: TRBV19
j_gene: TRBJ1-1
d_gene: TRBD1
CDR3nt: TGTGCCAGTAGGGGGACAGGCCTTCCTAAAAAGAACACTGAAGCTTTCTTT
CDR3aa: CASRGTGLPKKNTEAFF

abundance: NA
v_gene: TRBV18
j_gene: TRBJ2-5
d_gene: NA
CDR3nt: TGTGCCAGCTCACGAGGTGGTGGCAGCCCCCAAGAGACCCAGTACTTC
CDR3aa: CASSRGGGSPQETQYF

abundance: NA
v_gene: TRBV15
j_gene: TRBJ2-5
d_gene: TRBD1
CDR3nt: TGTGCCACCAGCAGAGATTTGGGACAGAGCGAGACCCAGTACTTC
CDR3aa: CATSRDLGQSETQYF

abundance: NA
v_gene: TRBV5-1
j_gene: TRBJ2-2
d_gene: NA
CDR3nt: TGCGCCAGCAGCTGGAATCCGGGGACCGGGGAGCTGTTTTTT
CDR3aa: CASSWNPGTGELFF

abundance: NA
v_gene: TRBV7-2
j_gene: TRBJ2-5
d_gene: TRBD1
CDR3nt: TGTGCCAGCAGCAGACAGGGAGAGACCCAGTACTTC
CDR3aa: CASSRQGETQYF

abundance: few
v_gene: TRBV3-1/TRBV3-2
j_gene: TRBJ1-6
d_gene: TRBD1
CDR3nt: TGTGCCAGCAGCCAAGTCCGGGGACAGCCCAATTCACCCCTCCACTTT
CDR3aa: CASSQVRGQPNSPLHF

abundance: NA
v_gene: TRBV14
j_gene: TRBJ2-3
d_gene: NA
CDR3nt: TGTGCCAGCAGCCATGGGCGTCATACAGATACGCAGTATTTT
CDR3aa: CASSHGRHTDTQYF

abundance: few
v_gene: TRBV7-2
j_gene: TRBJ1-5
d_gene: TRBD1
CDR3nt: TGTGCCAGCAGCTTAGGAGGTCAGGACAGGACCCAGCCCCAGCATTTT
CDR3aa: CASSLGGQDRTQPQHF

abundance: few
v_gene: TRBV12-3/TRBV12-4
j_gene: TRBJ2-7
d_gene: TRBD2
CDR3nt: TGTGCCAGCAGTTTACTAGCGGAGTACGAGCAGTACTTC
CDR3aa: CASSLLAEYEQYF

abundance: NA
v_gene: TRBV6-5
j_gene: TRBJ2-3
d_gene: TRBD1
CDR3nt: TGTGCCAGCAGACTACAGGGGGGTTTAGCAGATACGCAGTATTTT
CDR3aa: CASRLQGGLADTQYF

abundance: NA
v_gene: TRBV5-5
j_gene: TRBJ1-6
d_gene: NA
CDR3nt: TGTGCCAGCAGCTTGGGGGGGGAAGTTTTGTCACCCCTCCACTTT
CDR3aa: CASSLGGEVLSPLHF

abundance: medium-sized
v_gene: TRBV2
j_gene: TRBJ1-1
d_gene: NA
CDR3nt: TGTGCCAGCAGTTTTTGGGCAGGGAGGGACACTGAAGCTTTCTTT
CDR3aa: CASSFWAGRDTEAFF

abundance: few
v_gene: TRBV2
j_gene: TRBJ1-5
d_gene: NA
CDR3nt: TGTGCCAGCAGGCAGGGCAGGGTACCTTATCAGCCCCAGCATTTT
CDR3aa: CASRQGRVPYQPQHF

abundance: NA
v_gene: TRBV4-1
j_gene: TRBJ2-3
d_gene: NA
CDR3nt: TGCGCCAGCAGCCCCCTCGGGCGGGGCACAGATACGCAGTATTTT
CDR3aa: CASSPLGRGTDTQYF

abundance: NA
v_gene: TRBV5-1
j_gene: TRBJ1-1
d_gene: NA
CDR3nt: TGCGCCAGCAGCTTGACACTGAACACTGAAGCTTTCTTT
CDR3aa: CASSLTLNTEAFF

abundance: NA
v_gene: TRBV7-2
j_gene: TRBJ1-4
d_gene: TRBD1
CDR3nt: TGTGCCAGCAGTCCAGGGGGGCGGACTAATGAAAAACTGTTTTTT
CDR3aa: CASSPGGRTNEKLFF

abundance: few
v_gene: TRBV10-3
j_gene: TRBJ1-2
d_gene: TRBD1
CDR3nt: TGTGCCATCAGAGGGACAGAAGCTAACTATGGCTACACCTTC
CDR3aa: CAIRGTEANYGYTF

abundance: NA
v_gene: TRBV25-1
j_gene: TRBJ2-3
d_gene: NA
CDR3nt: TGTGCCAGCAGTGACACGTCGGGGACAGATACGCAGTATTTT
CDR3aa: CASSDTSGTDTQYF

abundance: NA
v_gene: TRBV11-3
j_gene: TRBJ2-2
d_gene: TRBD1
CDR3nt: TGTGCCAGCAGCTGGGGACAGGGAAACACCGGGGAGCTGTTTTTT
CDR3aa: CASSWGQGNTGELFF

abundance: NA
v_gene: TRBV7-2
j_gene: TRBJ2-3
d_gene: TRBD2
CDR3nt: TGTGCCAGCAGCCCGGGACTAGCGGGAGGGGCGGGCGGCACAGATACGCAGTATTTT
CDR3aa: CASSPGLAGGAGGTDTQYF

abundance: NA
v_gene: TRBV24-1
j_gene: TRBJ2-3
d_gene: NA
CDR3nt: TGTGCCACCAGTGAGGCGGGTAGCGGAAGCGCAGATACGCAGTATTTT
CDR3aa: CATSEAGSGSADTQYF

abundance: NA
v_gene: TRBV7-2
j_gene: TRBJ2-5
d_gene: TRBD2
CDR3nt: TGTGCCAGCAGCTTAGCTCCTCTAGCGGGAGGTGCCGGGACCCAGTACTTC
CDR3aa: CASSLAPLAGGAGTQYF

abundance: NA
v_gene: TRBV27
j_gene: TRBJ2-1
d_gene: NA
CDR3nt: TGTGCCAGCAGTTTAGCGGGATCAGACAATGAGCAGTTCTTC
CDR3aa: CASSLAGSDNEQFF

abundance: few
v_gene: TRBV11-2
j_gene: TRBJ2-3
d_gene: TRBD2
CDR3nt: TGTGCCAGCAGCTTAGGGGGCGGGAGGGGCAAAGATACGCAGTATTTT
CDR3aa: CASSLGGGRGKDTQYF

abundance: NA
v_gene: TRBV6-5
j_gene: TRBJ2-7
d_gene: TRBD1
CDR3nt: TGTGCCAGCAGAACAGACAGGGGGCTTTCCTACGAGCAGTACTTC
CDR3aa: CASRTDRGLSYEQYF

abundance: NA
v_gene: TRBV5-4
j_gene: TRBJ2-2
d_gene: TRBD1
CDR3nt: TGTGCCAGCAGCTTGGCCAGGGGGCAGGGTGCCGGGGAGCTGTTTTTT
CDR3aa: CASSLARGQGAGELFF

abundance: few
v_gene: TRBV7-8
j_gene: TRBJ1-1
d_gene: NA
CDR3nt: TGTGCCAGCAGCTTACAGGGGTTGGCTGAAGCTTTCTTT
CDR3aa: CASSLQGLAEAFF

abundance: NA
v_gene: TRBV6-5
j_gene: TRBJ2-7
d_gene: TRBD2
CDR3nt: TGTGCCAGCAGTCGAGCGGGAGCCTCCTACGAGCAGTACTTC
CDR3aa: CASSRAGASYEQYF

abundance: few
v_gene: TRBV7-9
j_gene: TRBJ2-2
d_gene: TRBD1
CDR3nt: TGTGCCAGCAGCTTAGCCCTCCAGGGGGCAAGGAGCACCGGGGAGCTGTTTTTT
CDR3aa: CASSLALQGARSTGELFF

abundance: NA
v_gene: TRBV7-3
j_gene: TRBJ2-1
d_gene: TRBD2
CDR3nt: TGTGCCAGCAGCCCCAGCGGGGGTTACAATGAGCAGTTCTTC
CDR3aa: CASSPSGGYNEQFF

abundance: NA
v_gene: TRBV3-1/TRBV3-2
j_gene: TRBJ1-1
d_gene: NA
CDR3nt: TGTGCCAGCAGCCAAGCCGCGGGGGTGAAGACTGAAGCTTTCTTT
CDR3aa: CASSQAAGVKTEAFF

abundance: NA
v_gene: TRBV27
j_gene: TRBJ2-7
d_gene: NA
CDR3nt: TGTGCCAGCAGCACTCCTAGCCAGGCTTCTCGGGAGCAGTACTTC
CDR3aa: CASSTPSQASREQYF

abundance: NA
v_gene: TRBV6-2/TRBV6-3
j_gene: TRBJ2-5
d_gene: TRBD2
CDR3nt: TGTGCCAGCAGTTACTCACAACTAGCGGGAGGGGGCCAAGAGACCCAGTACTTC
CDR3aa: CASSYSQLAGGGQETQYF

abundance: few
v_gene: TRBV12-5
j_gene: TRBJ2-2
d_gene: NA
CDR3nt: TGTGCTAGTGGCCGACAGCTAACTGCGAACACCGGGGAGCTGTTTTTT
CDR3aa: CASGRQLTANTGELFF

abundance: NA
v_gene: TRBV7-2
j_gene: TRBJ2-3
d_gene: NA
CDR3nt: TGTGCCAGCAGTGGCCTTGGTCTCACAGATACGCAGTATTTT
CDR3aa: CASSGLGLTDTQYF

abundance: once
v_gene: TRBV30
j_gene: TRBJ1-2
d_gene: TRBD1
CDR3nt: TGTGCCTGGAGCCTCAGGAATTGGGACAGCCACTTC
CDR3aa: CAWSLRNWDSHF